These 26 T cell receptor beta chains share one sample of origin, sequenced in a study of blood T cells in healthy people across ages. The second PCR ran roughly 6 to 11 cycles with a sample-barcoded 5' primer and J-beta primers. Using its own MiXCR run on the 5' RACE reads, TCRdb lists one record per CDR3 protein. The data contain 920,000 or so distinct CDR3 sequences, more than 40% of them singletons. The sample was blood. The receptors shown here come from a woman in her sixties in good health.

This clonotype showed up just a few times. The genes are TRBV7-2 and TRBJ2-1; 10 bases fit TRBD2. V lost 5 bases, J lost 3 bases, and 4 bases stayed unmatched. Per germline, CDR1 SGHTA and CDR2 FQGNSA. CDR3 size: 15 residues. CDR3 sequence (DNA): TGTGCCAGCAGCACGACTAGCGGGTTCTACAATGAGCAGTTCTTC. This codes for CASSTTSGFYNEQFF. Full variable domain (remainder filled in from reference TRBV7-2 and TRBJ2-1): GAGVSQSPSNKVTEKGKDVELRCDPISGHTALYWYRQSLGQGLEFLIYFQGNSAPDKSGLPSDRFSAERTGGSVSTLTIQRTQQEDSAVYLCASSTTSGFYNEQFFGPGTRLTVL.

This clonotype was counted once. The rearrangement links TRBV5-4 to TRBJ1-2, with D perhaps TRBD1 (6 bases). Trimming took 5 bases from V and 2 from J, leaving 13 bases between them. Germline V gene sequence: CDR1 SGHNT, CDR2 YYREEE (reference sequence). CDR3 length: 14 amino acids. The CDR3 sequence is CASRRGGTNYGYTF. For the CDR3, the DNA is TGTGCCAGCAGGAGGGGGGGGACGAACTATGGCTACACCTTC.

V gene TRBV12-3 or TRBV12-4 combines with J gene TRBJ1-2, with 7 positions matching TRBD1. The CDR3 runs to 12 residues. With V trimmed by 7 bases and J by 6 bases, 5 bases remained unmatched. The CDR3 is CASINRGDGYTF. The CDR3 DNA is TGTGCCAGCATAAACAGGGGAGATGGCTACACCTTC.

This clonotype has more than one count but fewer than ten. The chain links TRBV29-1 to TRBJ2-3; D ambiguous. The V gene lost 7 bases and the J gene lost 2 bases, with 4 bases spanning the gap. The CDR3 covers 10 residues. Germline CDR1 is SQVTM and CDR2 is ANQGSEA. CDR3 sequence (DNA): TGCAGCGCCGCCACAGATACGCAGTATTTT. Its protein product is CSAATDTQYF.

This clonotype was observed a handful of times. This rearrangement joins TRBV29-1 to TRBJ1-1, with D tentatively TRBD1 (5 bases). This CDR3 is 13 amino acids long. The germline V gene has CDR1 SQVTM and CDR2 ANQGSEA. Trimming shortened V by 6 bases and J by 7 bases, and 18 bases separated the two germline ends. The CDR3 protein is CSVGTLRVGEAFF. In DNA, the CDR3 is TGCAGCGTCGGGACTTTAAGGGTGGGTGAAGCTTTCTTT.

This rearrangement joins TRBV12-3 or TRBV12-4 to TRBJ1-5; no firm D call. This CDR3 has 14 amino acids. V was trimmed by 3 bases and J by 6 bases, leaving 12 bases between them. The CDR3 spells CASSFAKSGQPQHF. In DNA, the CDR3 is TGTGCCAGCAGTTTCGCCAAATCGGGTCAGCCCCAGCATTTT.

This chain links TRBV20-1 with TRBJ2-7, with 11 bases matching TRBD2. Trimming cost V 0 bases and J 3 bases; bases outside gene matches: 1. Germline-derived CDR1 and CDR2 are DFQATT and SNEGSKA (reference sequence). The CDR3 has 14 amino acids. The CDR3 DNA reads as TGCAGTGCTAGAGAAACTAGCGGGAGCTACGAGCAGTACTTC. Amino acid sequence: CSARETSGSYEQYF.

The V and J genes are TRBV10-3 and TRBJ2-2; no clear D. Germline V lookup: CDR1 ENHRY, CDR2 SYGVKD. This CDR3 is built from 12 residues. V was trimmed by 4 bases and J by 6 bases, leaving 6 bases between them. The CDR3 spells CAISATAGELFF. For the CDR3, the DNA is TGTGCCATCAGTGCTACGGCCGGGGAGCTGTTTTTT.

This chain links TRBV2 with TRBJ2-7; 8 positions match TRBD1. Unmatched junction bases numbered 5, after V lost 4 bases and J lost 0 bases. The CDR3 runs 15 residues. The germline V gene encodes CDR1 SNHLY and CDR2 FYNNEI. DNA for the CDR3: TGTGCCAGCAGTGGCGACAGGGGATCCTCCTACGAGCAGTACTTC. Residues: CASSGDRGSSYEQYF.

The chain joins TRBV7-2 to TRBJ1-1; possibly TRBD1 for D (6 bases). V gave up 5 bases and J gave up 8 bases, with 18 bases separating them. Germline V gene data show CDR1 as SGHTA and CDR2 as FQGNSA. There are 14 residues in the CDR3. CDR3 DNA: TGTGCCAGCAGCCGACGGGGGCTCTCGGGCGAAGCTTTCTTT. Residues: CASSRRGLSGEAFF.

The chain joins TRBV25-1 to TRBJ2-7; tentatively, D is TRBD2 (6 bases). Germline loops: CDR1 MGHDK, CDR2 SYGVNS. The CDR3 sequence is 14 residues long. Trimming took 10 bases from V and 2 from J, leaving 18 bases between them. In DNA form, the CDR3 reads TGTGCCACCAGGAGGGCGGGTCCACCCTACGAGCAGTACTTC. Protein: CATRRAGPPYEQYF.

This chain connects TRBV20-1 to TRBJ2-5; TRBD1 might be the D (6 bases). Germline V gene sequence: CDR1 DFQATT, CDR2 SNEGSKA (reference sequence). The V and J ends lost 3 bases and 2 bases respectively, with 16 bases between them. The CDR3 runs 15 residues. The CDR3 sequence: CSASRQGWGQETQYF. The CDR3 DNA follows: TGCAGTGCTAGTCGGCAGGGGTGGGGTCAAGAGACCCAGTACTTC.

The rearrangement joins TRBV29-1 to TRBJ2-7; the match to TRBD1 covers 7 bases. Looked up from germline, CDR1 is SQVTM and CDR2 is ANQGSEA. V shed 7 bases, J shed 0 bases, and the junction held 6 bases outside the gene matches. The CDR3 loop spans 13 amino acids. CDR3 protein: CSGQGVPSYEQYF. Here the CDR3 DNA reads TGCAGCGGCCAGGGGGTCCCCTCCTACGAGCAGTACTTC.

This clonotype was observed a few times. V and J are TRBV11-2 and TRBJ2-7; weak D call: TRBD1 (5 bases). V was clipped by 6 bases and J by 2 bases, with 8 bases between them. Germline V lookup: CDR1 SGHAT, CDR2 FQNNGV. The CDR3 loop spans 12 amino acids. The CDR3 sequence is CASRQDTYEQYF. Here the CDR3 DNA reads TGTGCCAGCAGGCAGGACACCTACGAGCAGTACTTC.

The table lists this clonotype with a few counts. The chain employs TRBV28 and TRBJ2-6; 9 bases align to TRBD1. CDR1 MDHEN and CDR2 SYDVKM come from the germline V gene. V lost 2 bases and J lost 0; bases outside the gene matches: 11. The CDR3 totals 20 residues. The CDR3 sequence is CASSLRSGQGLLSGANVLTF. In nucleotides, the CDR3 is TGTGCCAGCAGTTTACGTTCCGGACAGGGGCTCCTCTCTGGGGCCAACGTCCTGACTTTC.

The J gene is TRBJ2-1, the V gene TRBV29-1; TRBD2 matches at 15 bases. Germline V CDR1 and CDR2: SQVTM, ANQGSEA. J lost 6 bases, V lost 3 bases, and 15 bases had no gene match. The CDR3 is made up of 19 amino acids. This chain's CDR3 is CSVEVGLAGGTIHPNEQFF. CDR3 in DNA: TGCAGCGTTGAGGTGGGACTAGCGGGAGGCACAATCCATCCCAATGAGCAGTTCTTC.

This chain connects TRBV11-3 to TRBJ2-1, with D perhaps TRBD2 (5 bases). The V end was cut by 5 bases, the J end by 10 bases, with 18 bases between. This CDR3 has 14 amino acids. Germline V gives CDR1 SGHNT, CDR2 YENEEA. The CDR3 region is CASSTEGLVKEQFF. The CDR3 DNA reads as TGTGCCAGCAGCACCGAAGGACTCGTCAAGGAGCAGTTCTTC.

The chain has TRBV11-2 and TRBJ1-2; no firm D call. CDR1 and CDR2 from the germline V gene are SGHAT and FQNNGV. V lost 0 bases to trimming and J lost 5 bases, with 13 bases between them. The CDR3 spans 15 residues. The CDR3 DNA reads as TGTGCCAGCAGCTTAGATCCGGGGATCTTGTATGGCTACACCTTC. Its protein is CASSLDPGILYGYTF.

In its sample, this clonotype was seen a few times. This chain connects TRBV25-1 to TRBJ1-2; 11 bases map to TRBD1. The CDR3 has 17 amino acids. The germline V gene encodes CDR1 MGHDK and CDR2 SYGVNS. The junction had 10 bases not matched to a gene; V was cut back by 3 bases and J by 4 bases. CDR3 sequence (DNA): TGTGCCAGCAGTGATTGGACAGGGGGCAGCGGGGTCTATGGCTACACCTTC. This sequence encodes CASSDWTGGSGVYGYTF.

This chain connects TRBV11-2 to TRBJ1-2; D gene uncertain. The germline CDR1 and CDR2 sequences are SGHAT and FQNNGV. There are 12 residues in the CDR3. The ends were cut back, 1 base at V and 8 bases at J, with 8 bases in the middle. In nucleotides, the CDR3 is TGTGCCAGCAGCTTAGGTTTGAGGGGCTACACCTTC. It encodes CASSLGLRGYTF.

CDR3 residues: CASSLSGQYGYTF. The CDR3 DNA sequence: TGTGCCAGCAGTTTATCCGGCCAGTATGGCTACACCTTC. The rearrangement links TRBV27 to TRBJ1-2; D is uncertain. The CDR3 sequence is 13 residues long. Trimming pared 0 bases from V and 5 bases from J, leaving 7 bases between. The germline V gene has CDR1 MNHEY and CDR2 SMNVEV (reference sequence).

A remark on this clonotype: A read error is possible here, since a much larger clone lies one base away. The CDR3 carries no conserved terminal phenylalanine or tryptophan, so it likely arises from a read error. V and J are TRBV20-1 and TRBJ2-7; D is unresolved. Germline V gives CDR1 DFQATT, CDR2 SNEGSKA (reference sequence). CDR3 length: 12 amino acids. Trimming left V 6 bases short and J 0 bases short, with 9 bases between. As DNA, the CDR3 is TGCAGTGCGGCAGAGCACTCCTACGAGCAGTACTAC. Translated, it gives CSAAEHSYEQYY.

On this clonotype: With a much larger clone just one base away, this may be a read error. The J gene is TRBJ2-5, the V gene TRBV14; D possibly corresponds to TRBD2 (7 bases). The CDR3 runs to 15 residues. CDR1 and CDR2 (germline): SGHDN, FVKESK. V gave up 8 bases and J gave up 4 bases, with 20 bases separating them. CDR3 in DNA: TGTGCCAGCGGCCCGCCTTGGGGGGGCGGAGAGACCCAGTACTTC. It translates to CASGPPWGGGETQYF.

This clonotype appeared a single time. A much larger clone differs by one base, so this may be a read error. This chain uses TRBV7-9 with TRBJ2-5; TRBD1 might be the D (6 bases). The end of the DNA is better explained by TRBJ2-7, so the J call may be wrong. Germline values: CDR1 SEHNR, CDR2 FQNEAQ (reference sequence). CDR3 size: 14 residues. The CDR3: CASSPQGWSYEQYF. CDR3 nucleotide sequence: TGTGCCAGCAGCCCACAGGGCTGGTCCTACGAGCAGTACTTC.

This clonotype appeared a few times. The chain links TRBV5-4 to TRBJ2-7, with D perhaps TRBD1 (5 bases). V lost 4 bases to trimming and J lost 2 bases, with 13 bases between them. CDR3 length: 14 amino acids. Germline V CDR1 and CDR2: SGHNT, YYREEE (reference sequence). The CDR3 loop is CASSMTVPPYEQYF. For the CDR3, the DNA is TGTGCCAGCAGCATGACAGTTCCCCCCTACGAGCAGTACTTC.

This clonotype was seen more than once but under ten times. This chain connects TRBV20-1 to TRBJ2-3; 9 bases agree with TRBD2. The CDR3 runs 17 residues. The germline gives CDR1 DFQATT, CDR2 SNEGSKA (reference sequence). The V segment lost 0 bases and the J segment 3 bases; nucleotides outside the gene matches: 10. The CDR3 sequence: CSARDLGGRAGTDTQYF. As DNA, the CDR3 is TGCAGTGCTAGAGATCTTGGCGGGAGGGCCGGAACAGATACGCAGTATTTT.